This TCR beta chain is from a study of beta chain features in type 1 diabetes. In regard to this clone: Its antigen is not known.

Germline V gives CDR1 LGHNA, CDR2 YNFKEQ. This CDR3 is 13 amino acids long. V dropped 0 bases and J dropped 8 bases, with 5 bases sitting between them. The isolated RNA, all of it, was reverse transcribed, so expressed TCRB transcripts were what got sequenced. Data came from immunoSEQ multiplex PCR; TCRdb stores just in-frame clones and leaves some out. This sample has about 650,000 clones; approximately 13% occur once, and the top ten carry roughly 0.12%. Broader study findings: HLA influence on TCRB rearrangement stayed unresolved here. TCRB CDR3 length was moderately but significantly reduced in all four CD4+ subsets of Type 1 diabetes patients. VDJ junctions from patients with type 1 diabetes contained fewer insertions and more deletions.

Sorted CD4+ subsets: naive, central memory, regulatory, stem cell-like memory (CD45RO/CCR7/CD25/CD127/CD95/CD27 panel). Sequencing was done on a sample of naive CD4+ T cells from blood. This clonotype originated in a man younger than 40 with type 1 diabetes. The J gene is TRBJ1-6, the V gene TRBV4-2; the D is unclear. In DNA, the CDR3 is TGTGCCAGCAGCCAAGAGAGGGATTCACCCCTCCACTTT. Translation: CASSQERDSPLHF.